Shown below are 21 T cell receptor beta chains from a single sample sequenced in a study of prognosis after radiotherapy for stage I lung cancer. Genomic DNA provided the template from which TCR beta CDR3 was amplified by two-round multiplex PCR. With primers specific to each TRBV and TRBJ gene, the first-round PCR was performed. Each CDR3 protein is one row after TCRdb ran MiXCR on the multiplex PCR reads. The table shows tens of thousands of distinct CDR3 sequences, with about a third occurring only once. The material was PBMCs, obtained before or after stereotactic body radiation therapy (not recorded which). These receptor sequences come from a donor over 45 with non-small cell lung cancer.

Ten or more counts support this clonotype. The chain has TRBV14 and TRBJ1-3; D unclear. Deletions cut 0 bases from V and 0 bases from J, with 6 bases between. There are 15 residues in the CDR3. CDR1 and CDR2 from the germline V gene are SGHDN and FVKESK. The CDR3 is CASSQERISGNTIYF. The CDR3 bases are TGTGCCAGCAGCCAAGAACGAATCTCTGGAAACACCATATATTTT. Together with reference TRBV14 and TRBJ1-3, the CDR3 gives the full variable domain: EAGVTQFPSHSVIEKGQTVTLRCDPISGHDNLYWYRRVMGKEIKFLLHFVKESKQDESGMPNNRFLAERTGGTYSTLKVQPAELEDSGVYFCASSQERISGNTIYFGEGSWLTVV.

This clonotype is classed as medium-sized. V and J are TRBV11-2 and TRBJ2-7; 7 nucleotides align to TRBD2. CDR1 and CDR2 (germline): SGHAT, FQNNGV. There are 12 residues in the CDR3. Unmatched junction bases numbered 4, after V lost 5 bases and J lost 6 bases. In DNA form, the CDR3 reads TGTGCCAGCAGCCCGGGGGGAGGCGAGCAGTACTTC. It yields the protein CASSPGGGEQYF.

About this clonotype: With a much larger clone just one base away, this may be a read error. CDR3 residues: CASRPWGPAEKGDEQFF. DNA of the CDR3: TGTGCCAGCAGGCCTTGGGGGCCAGCGGAGAAAGGCGATGAGCAGTTCTTC. The rearrangement links TRBV6-2 or TRBV6-3 to TRBJ2-1; D possibly corresponds to TRBD1 (6 bases). The germline gives CDR1 MNHEY, CDR2 SVGEGT. Deletions cut 6 bases from V and 8 bases from J, with 26 bases between. The length of the CDR3 is 17 residues.

This clonotype was seen repeatedly, ten times or more. The chain joins TRBV28 to TRBJ1-1; D remains unclear. The CDR3 has 14 residues. V was cut by 1 base and J by 4 bases, with 10 bases left in between. Germline-derived CDR1 and CDR2 are MDHEN and SYDVKM. The DNA for the CDR3 is TGTGCCAGCAGTTTATTGGGTCGGGCCACTGAAGCTTTCTTT. Residues: CASSLLGRATEAFF. Drawing the rest from reference TRBV28 and TRBJ1-1, the complete variable domain is DVKVTQSSRYLVKRTGEKVFLECVQDMDHENMFWYRQDPGLGLRLIYFSYDVKMKEKGDIPEGYSVSREKKERFSLILESASTNQTSMYLCASSLLGRATEAFFGQGTRLTVV.

This sequence joins TRBV19 and TRBJ1-5; D remains ambiguous. Germline CDR1 reads LNHDA; CDR2 reads SQIVND (reference sequence). This CDR3 spans 15 amino acids. V was shortened by 4 bases and J by 1 base, with 11 bases between the two germline ends. The CDR3 loop reads CASSRTWESNQPQHF. As DNA, the CDR3 is TGTGCCAGTAGTAGGACTTGGGAAAGCAATCAGCCCCAGCATTTT.

Ten or more counts support this clonotype. V usage is TRBV3-1 and J usage is TRBJ2-7, with TRBD2 matching 7 bases. Per the germline V gene, CDR1 is LGHDT and CDR2 is YNNKEL (reference sequence). Trimming at V came to 4 bases and at J to 7 bases, leaving 19 bases not matched to a gene. CDR3 length: 17 residues. The DNA for the CDR3 is TGTGCCAGCAGCCGGACCCGGGGAGGGACCCTGAAGGTTGAGCAGTACTTC. Translation: CASSRTRGGTLKVEQYF.

Worth noting for this clonotype: A junction boundary mismatches the germline segment, possibly from a read error. The V call is TRBV5-1, the J call TRBJ2-2; 9 nucleotides line up with TRBD2. In germline, CDR1 is SGHRS, CDR2 YFSETQ. The CDR3 runs to 16 residues. The CDR3 DNA follows: TGCGCCAACAGCACTGGAGCGGGAGGCCTAGTCGGGGAGCTGTTTTTT. This encodes CANSTGAGGLVGELFF.

This clonotype was recorded at least ten times. In DNA form, the CDR3 reads TGTGCCAGCAGCCAAGTAAATTCACCCCTCCACTTT. This encodes CASSQVNSPLHF. The chain combines TRBV3-1 with TRBJ1-6; D gene ambiguous. This CDR3 has 12 amino acids. Per germline, CDR1 LGHDT and CDR2 YNNKEL (reference sequence). Deletions cut 1 base from V and 7 bases from J, with 2 bases between.

This clonotype was seen at least ten times. The chain uses TRBV20-1 and TRBJ2-1, with 11 bases matching TRBD2. CDR1 DFQATT and CDR2 SNEGSKA come from the germline V gene (reference sequence). The J segment lost 4 bases and the V segment lost 4 bases, leaving 9 bases of the junction unmatched. The CDR3 runs to 16 residues. CDR3 nucleotide sequence: TGCAGTGCTAAGGGACTAGCGGCGAAAAAATACAATGAGCAGTTCTTC. Translating it yields CSAKGLAAKKYNEQFF.

Worth noting for this clonotype: This may be a read error: a much more frequent sequence differs by one nucleotide. V is TRBV6-2 or TRBV6-3 and J is TRBJ2-5, with D unclear. V lost 5 bases, J lost 10 bases, and 14 bases lay in between. The CDR3 is 12 residues long. In germline, CDR1 is MNHEY, CDR2 SVGEGT. The chain's CDR3 is CASSGNLGNQYF. CDR3 nucleotide sequence: TGTGCCAGCAGTGGGAACCTAGGGAACCAGTACTTC.

Worth noting for this clonotype: A much more abundant neighbour one base away suggests this may be a read error. This chain connects TRBV9 to TRBJ2-2; D is unclear. The germline CDR1 and CDR2 sequences are SGDLS and YYNGEE. V was shortened by 3 bases and J by 6 bases, with 15 bases between the two germline ends. There are 15 residues in the CDR3. CDR3 nucleotide sequence: TGTGCCAGCAGCGCGAGGACCCCAGCTTCCGGGGAGCTGTTTTTT. It encodes CASSARTPASGELFF. The entire variable domain, with the rest obtained from reference TRBV9 and TRBJ2-2, is as follows: DSGVTQTPKHLITATGQRVTLRCSPRSGDLSVYWYQQSLDQGLQFLIQYYNGEERAKGNILERFSAQQFPDLHSELNLSSLELGDSALYFCASSARTPASGELFFGEGSRLTVL.

This chain joins TRBV15 and TRBJ2-7; D gene ambiguous. Germline assignment: CDR1 LNHNV and CDR2 YYDKDF (reference sequence). The CDR3 runs 13 residues. Trimming left V 8 bases short and J 0 bases short, with 11 bases between. This chain's CDR3 is CATAVVHSYEQYF. CDR3 sequence (DNA): TGTGCCACCGCCGTGGTTCACTCCTACGAGCAGTACTTC.

Details on this clonotype: This may be a read error: a much more frequent sequence differs by one nucleotide. The V and J genes are TRBV5-6 and TRBJ2-5, with unresolved D. V gave up 6 bases and J gave up 3 bases, with 9 bases separating them. CDR1 is SGHDT and CDR2 is YYEEEE in the germline V gene. The CDR3 extends over 12 amino acids. The CDR3 nucleotides read TGTGCCAGCATCTGGGCTGAAGAGACCCAGTACTTC. It specifies CASIWAEETQYF.

Concerning this clonotype: The CDR3 does not end in the conserved phenylalanine or tryptophan, so this is likely a read error. The rearrangement links TRBV5-1 to TRBJ2-3; 8 bases map to TRBD2. With V trimmed by 0 bases and J by 1 base, 4 bases remained unmatched. Germline CDR1 and CDR2: SGHRS and YFSETQ. This CDR3 spans 16 amino acids. In DNA form, the CDR3 reads TGCGCCAGCAGCTTGGGGGGACTAGAGGGCACAGATACGCAGTATTCT. Translation: CASSLGGLEGTDTQYS.

This CDR3 is CSSTRTVLEQFF. CDR3 coding DNA: TGCAGTTCTACCCGGACTGTTCTTGAGCAGTTCTTC. The chain has TRBV20-1 and TRBJ2-1; the D gene is possibly TRBD2 (5 bases). CDR3 length: 12 residues. V lost 8 bases and J lost 9, with 17 bases in between. Per the germline V gene, CDR1 is DFQATT and CDR2 is SNEGSKA (reference sequence).

Details on this clonotype: Relative to the germline gene, one junction end is altered; a read error may explain this. This chain uses TRBV9 with TRBJ2-3; 13 bases are a match to TRBD2. Germline loops: CDR1 SGDLS, CDR2 YYNGEE. The CDR3 consists of 17 residues. CDR3 loop: CAISLRTSGSCTDTQYF. CDR3 DNA sequence: TGTGCCATCAGCCTCCGGACTAGCGGGAGTTGCACAGATACGCAGTATTTT.

This clonotype was observed a single time. This could be a read error, since a much larger clone is one nucleotide away. The gene calls are TRBV25-1 and TRBJ1-1; D unclear. Germline-derived CDR1 and CDR2 are MGHDK and SYGVNS. This CDR3 is 14 amino acids long. Here the CDR3 reads CAISPFGRNTEAFF. The CDR3 DNA follows: TGTGCCATCAGTCCCTTTGGCCGGAACACTGAAGCTTTCTTT.

The chain couples TRBV5-1 to TRBJ1-2; maybe TRBD1 (6 bases). CDR3 length: 15 amino acids. V shed 4 bases and J shed 5 bases, with 18 bases lying between them. The V gene's germline CDR1 is SGHRS and CDR2 YFSETQ. CDR3 amino acids: CASSPGGAGEYGYTF. The CDR3 DNA sequence: TGCGCCAGCAGCCCAGGAGGGGCAGGGGAATATGGCTACACCTTC.

In its sample, this clonotype was seen many times. The chain links TRBV20-1 to TRBJ2-7; 8 bases are a match to TRBD1. In germline, CDR1 is DFQATT, CDR2 SNEGSKA (reference sequence). V dropped 6 bases and J dropped 0; count of bases not matched to a gene: 10. The CDR3 is made up of 15 amino acids. The DNA of the CDR3 is TGCAGTGCAAGTACCACAGGGGGGAGCTCCTACGAGCAGTACTTC. Its protein is CSASTTGGSSYEQYF.

Turning to this clonotype: Its ends do not fully match the called genes, so a read error is possible. The genes are TRBV11-3 and TRBJ1-1; the D gene is possibly TRBD1 (5 bases). Germline V CDR1 and CDR2: SGHNT, YENEEA. The CDR3 sequence is 15 residues long. The CDR3 protein is CASSSAAARGTEDLF. DNA for the CDR3: TGTGCCAGCAGTTCAGCCGCAGCCCGGGGGACTGAAGATTTATTT.

This clonotype was counted ten times or more. This chain connects TRBV6-1 to TRBJ2-7; 8 bases line up with TRBD2. CDR3 length: 14 residues. Germline CDR1 MNHNS, CDR2 SASEGT. The junction had 5 bases not matched to a gene; V was cut back by 6 bases and J by 1 base. The CDR3 DNA reads TGTGCCAGCAGAAGGCGGGAGGTTTCCTACGAGCAGTACTTC. This codes for CASRRREVSYEQYF.